These T cell receptor beta chains were read from a single sample in a study of cytomegalovirus exposure and HLA in healthy donors. Produced via immunoSEQ multiplex PCR; TCRdb's table is partial and in-frame only. Here the sample spans roughly 150,000 clones, around three quarters being singletons. The sample comprised PBMCs. Source of these receptors: a woman aged 40 to 55 in good health and CMV-seropositive. CDR3s include the opening cysteine and the closing phenylalanine or tryptophan. D genes are given only for firm matches. The size field is filled for only some rows; it gives once, few, many or a size class.

D: .; size: .; V: TRBV5-8; J: TRBJ2-3; DNA: TGTGCCAGCAGCGCTGAATGGAGGGCGGCGCAGTATTTT; CDR3: CASSAEWRAAQYF
D: .; size: few; V: TRBV7-9; J: TRBJ2-7; DNA: TGTGCCAGCAGTTATCGCCGGGGAGGCTCCTACGAGCAGTACTTC; CDR3: CASSYRRGGSYEQYF
D: .; size: few; V: TRBV2; J: TRBJ1-2; DNA: TGTGCCAGCAGTGTTGGGCACAGGGACTATGGCTACACCTTC; CDR3: CASSVGHRDYGYTF
D: .; size: .; V: TRBV19; J: TRBJ1-4; DNA: TGTGCCAGTAGTATCGAGGTGATTAATGAAAAACTGTTTTTT; CDR3: CASSIEVINEKLFF
D: TRBD1; size: .; V: TRBV5-1; J: TRBJ2-7; DNA: TGCGCCAGCAGCAACCGGGACAGTGTCTCCTACGAGCAGTACTTC; CDR3: CASSNRDSVSYEQYF
D: .; size: .; V: TRBV7-9; J: TRBJ2-3; DNA: TGTGCCAGCAGCGGACTCTTCACAGATACGCAGTATTTT; CDR3: CASSGLFTDTQYF
D: .; size: few; V: TRBV28; J: TRBJ1-1; DNA: TGTGCCAGCAGTATCACGACGTCTAGCGAAGCTTTCTTT; CDR3: CASSITTSSEAFF
D: TRBD1; size: few; V: TRBV15; J: TRBJ2-2; DNA: TGTGCCACCAGCGGGTGGGGGAGACAGGGGGCCGGGGAGCTGTTTTTT; CDR3: CATSGWGRQGAGELFF
D: TRBD1; size: .; V: TRBV27; J: TRBJ2-7; DNA: TGTGCCAGATGCGGACAGGGTAAGGACGAGCAGTACTTC; CDR3: CARCGQGKDEQYF
D: .; size: .; V: TRBV6-5; J: TRBJ1-6; DNA: TGTGCCAGCAGTCCCACAGGGACTAATTCACCCCTCCACTTT; CDR3: CASSPTGTNSPLHF
D: TRBD1; size: .; V: TRBV7-8; J: TRBJ2-2; DNA: TGTGCCAGCAGCTTGGACAGGGGGCGTACCGGGGAGCTGTTTTTT; CDR3: CASSLDRGRTGELFF
D: .; size: .; V: TRBV9; J: TRBJ1-4; DNA: TGTGCCAGCAGCCCCTTTCCGGCAACTAATGAAAAACTGTTTTTT; CDR3: CASSPFPATNEKLFF
D: TRBD2; size: .; V: TRBV10-3; J: TRBJ2-7; DNA: TGTGCCATCAGCAAGTTAGCGGGAGGGTACGAGCAGTACTTC; CDR3: CAISKLAGGYEQYF
D: TRBD2; size: few; V: TRBV11-2; J: TRBJ2-7; DNA: TGTGCCAGCGAGACTAGCGGGAGACCCTACGAGCAGTACTTC; CDR3: CASETSGRPYEQYF
D: .; size: .; V: TRBV11-3; J: TRBJ1-1; DNA: TGTGCCAGCAGCTTCACAGGGAACACTGAAGCTTTCTTT; CDR3: CASSFTGNTEAFF
D: .; size: .; V: TRBV7-6; J: TRBJ2-5; DNA: TGTGCCAGCGGGACTCGGGGCCGGCAAGAGACCCAGTACTTC; CDR3: CASGTRGRQETQYF
D: TRBD2; size: .; V: TRBV5-6; J: TRBJ2-7; DNA: TGTGCCAGCGGACGGGGGGGCTCCGAGGATTACGAGCAGTACTTC; CDR3: CASGRGGSEDYEQYF
D: .; size: .; V: TRBV9; J: TRBJ2-2; DNA: TGTGCCAGCAGCTTCCAGACCGGGGAGCTGTTTTTT; CDR3: CASSFQTGELFF
D: TRBD2; size: .; V: TRBV4-1; J: TRBJ2-3; DNA: TGCGCCAGCAGCGCCACTAGCGGGGGCACAGATACGCAGTATTTT; CDR3: CASSATSGGTDTQYF
D: .; size: .; V: TRBV27; J: TRBJ1-1; DNA: TGTGCCAGCAGCAGGAGGGTTGGCACTGAAGCTTTCTTT; CDR3: CASSRRVGTEAFF
D: TRBD1; size: .; V: TRBV7-8; J: TRBJ2-5; DNA: TGTGCCAGCAGCTTGGGCCGGGACAGGAAAGAGACCCAGTACTTC; CDR3: CASSLGRDRKETQYF
D: TRBD1; size: .; V: TRBV19; J: TRBJ2-1; DNA: TGTGCCAGTAGTAGGACGGGACAGACCTACAATGAGCAGTTCTTC; CDR3: CASSRTGQTYNEQFF
D: .; size: .; V: TRBV7-9; J: TRBJ2-7; DNA: TGTGCCAGCAGCTCCGGGCCCGGGGTGGTGGAGCAGTACTTC; CDR3: CASSSGPGVVEQYF
D: .; size: .; V: TRBV6-1; J: TRBJ2-7; DNA: TGTGCCAGCAGTGAACAGTTTTCCTACGAGCAGTACTTC; CDR3: CASSEQFSYEQYF
D: .; size: .; V: TRBV7-8; J: TRBJ1-2; DNA: TGTGCCAGCAGCATACGGAAAGAGGGTGGCTACACCTTC; CDR3: CASSIRKEGGYTF
D: TRBD1; size: .; V: TRBV30; J: TRBJ1-1; DNA: TGTGCCTGGAGGCTGACAGGGGGCACTGAAGCTTTCTTT; CDR3: CAWRLTGGTEAFF
D: TRBD2; size: .; V: TRBV28; J: TRBJ2-1; DNA: TGTGCCAGCAGTTTTTCTAGCGGTTACCGCAATGAGCAGTTCTTC; CDR3: CASSFSSGYRNEQFF
D: .; size: .; V: TRBV5-1; J: TRBJ2-1; DNA: TGCGCCAGCAGCCCAATACAAACGGGCAATGAGCAGTTCTTC; CDR3: CASSPIQTGNEQFF
D: TRBD1; size: .; V: TRBV27; J: TRBJ1-2; DNA: TGTGCCAGCAGTCCTCAGACAGGGCTACATGGCTACACCTTC; CDR3: CASSPQTGLHGYTF
D: .; size: once; V: TRBV18; J: TRBJ2-5; DNA: TGTGCCAGCTCGCAGAGCGAACAAGAGACCCAGTACTTC; CDR3: CASSQSEQETQYF
D: .; size: .; V: TRBV12-5; J: TRBJ2-3; DNA: TGTGCTAGTGGTTTCATCCGCACAGATACGCAGTATTTT; CDR3: CASGFIRTDTQYF
D: .; size: few; V: TRBV6-5; J: TRBJ1-6; DNA: TGTGCCAGCGGCAATTCACCCCTCCACTTT; CDR3: CASGNSPLHF
D: TRBD2; size: .; V: TRBV6-6; J: TRBJ2-7; DNA: TGTGCCAGCGGGAACGCCGGGGGGGAGCAGTACTTC; CDR3: CASGNAGGEQYF
D: TRBD2; size: .; V: TRBV5-4; J: TRBJ2-3; DNA: TGTGCCACAGAAAGGGGACTAGACACAGATACGCAGTATTTT; CDR3: CATERGLDTDTQYF